The sequence of this TCR beta chain was determined in a study of T cells after posttransplantation cyclophosphamide. Study findings and constraints: Donor-recipient repertoire similarity was low at 1-2 months, rising over year one.

Cyclophosphamide on days +3 and +4 followed busulfan-fludarabine conditioning and a marrow graft. With 5 bases removed from V and 0 bases from J, the gap between germline ends came to 10 bases. The CDR3 has 14 amino acids. CDR1 is SNHLY, CDR2 FYNNEI, per germline. Produced via immunoSEQ multiplex PCR; TCRdb's table is partial and in-frame only. Seen here are under 50,000 clones, 90% observed once, and the top ten hold under 3%. Regarding this clone: Its antigen is undetermined.

The sequence was obtained from a male patient in his sixties or seventies who received an allogeneic stem cell transplant from a related donor and was CMV-positive. Some T cells could come from the graft donor. The sample here was PBMCs, taken about 64 days after allogeneic stem cell transplant with posttransplant cyclophosphamide. The chain joins TRBV2 to TRBJ1-2, with D possibly matching TRBD1 (5 bases). CDR3 coding DNA: TGTGCCAGCAGTCCCGGGGGAGCTAACTATGGCTACACCTTC. This gives the protein CASSPGGANYGYTF.